This T cell receptor (beta chain) emerged from a study of tumor-infiltrating lymphocytes in localized non-small cell lung cancer. Findings and limits, study-wide: Tumor T-cell fraction from TCR sequencing was not associated with recurrence-free survival (p = 0.61). Compared with uninvolved lung, tumors showed higher T cell infiltration by TCRbeta sequencing. Each assay used a separate piece of the same tissue. T-cell fraction did not differ between immunotypes IM1 and IM2.

V dropped 4 bases and J dropped 4; count of bases not matched to a gene: 4. The length of the CDR3 is 14 residues. Germline V CDR1 and CDR2: SGHKS, YYEKEE (reference sequence). TCRdb keeps only in-frame clones here, not all; method: immunoSEQ multiplex PCR. The sample includes 15,000 to 20,000 clones, around 78% seen only once; the top ten take 4.9%. As for this clone: The target antigen is unknown.

Specimen: lung tumor tissue. The chain combines TRBV5-5 with TRBJ2-7; 11 nucleotides agree with TRBD1. The clonotype originates from a human donor with non-small cell lung cancer. For the CDR3, the DNA is TGTGCCAGCAGCCCCGGGACAGGGGGTTACGAGCAGTACTTC. As protein: CASSPGTGGYEQYF.